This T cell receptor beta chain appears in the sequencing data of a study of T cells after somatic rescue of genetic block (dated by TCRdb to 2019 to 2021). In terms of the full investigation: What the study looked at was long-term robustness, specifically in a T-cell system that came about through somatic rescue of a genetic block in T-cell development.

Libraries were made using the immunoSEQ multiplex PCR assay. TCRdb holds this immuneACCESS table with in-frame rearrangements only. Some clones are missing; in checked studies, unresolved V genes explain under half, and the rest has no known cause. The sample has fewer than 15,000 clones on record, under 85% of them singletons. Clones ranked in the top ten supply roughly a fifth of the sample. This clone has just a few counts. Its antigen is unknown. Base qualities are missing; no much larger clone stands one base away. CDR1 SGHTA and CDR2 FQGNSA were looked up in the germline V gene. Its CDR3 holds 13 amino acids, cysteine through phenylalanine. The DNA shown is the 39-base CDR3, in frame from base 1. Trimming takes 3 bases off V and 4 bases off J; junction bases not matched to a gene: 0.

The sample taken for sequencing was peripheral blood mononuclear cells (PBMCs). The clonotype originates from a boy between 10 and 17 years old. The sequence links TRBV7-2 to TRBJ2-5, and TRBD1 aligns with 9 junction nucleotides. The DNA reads TGTGCCAGCAGCTTGGGACAGGGAGAGACCCAGTACTTC. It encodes CASSLGQGETQYF.